This T cell receptor (beta chain) was obtained from a study of cytomegalovirus exposure and HLA in healthy donors. Study outcomes and limitations: Later analysis identified a missense DCLRE1C variant that was linked to TCR beta V- and J-gene trimming.

The CDR3 is made up of 16 amino acids. Germline V gene data show CDR1 as SGHRS and CDR2 as YFSETQ. Trimming took 0 bases from V and 3 from J; bases not matched to a gene: 5. With respect to this clone: Its antigen is not known.

The PCR contained 60 Vbeta and 13 Jbeta primers. The method was immunoSEQ multiplex PCR; TCRdb's version includes in-frame clones alone and lacks a portion of them. The data contain some 98,000 clones, more than 75% of them singletons. The rearrangement links TRBV5-1 to TRBJ2-1; 8 bases match TRBD2. This clonotype originated in a human donor in good health. The source material was PBMCs. The CDR3 bases are TGCGCCAGCAGCTTGGACGGGAGGGCCCTCTACAATGAGCAGTTCTTC. This gives the protein CASSLDGRALYNEQFF.